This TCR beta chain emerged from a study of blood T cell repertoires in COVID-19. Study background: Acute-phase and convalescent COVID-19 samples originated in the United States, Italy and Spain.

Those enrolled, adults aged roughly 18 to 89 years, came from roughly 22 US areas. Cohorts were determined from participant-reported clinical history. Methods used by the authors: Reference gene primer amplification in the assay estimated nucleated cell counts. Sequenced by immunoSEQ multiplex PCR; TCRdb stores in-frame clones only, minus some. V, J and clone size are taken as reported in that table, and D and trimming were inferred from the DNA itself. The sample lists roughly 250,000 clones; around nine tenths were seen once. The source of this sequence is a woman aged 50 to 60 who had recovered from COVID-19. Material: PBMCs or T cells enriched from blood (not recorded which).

The CDR3 loop reads CASSIGGTGKNYGYTF. The DNA of the CDR3 is TGTGCCAGCAGCATTGGGGGGACAGGGAAAAACTATGGCTACACCTTC. This chain joins TRBV21-1 and TRBJ1-2; the table calls TRBD1, which could not be checked here. TRBV21-1 constitutes a pseudogene. This CDR3 spans 16 amino acids.